A single sample gave rise to the 10 T cell receptor beta chains below, sequenced in a study of shared clonotypes between healthy human individuals. Profiled with immunoSEQ multiplex PCR; TCRdb holds only in-frame clones, not every one. The sample has around 650,000 clones, about 95% seen once. CD45RO-negative cells were positively selected for CCR7, leaving out terminally differentiated effector memory CD45RA+ cells. What was sequenced was naive CD8+ T cells sorted from blood. These receptors originate from a woman aged 25 to 39 in good health.

The CDR3 sequence is CASSLQMGAYEQYF. DNA of the CDR3: TGTGCCAGCAGTTTACAGATGGGGGCCTACGAGCAGTACTTC. The rearrangement uses TRBV28 and TRBJ2-7; the D call may be TRBD1 or TRBD2 (5 bases each). This CDR3 has 14 amino acids. Trimming removed 2 bases at V and 2 bases at J, with 10 bases between. Germline values: CDR1 MDHEN, CDR2 SYDVKM.

This chain connects TRBV2 to TRBJ2-7; D is possibly TRBD2 (5 bases). V lost 4 bases and J lost 3, with 7 bases in between. Germline V gives CDR1 SNHLY, CDR2 FYNNEI. This CDR3 has 12 amino acids. CDR3 region: CASSGAGYEQYF. The DNA of the CDR3 is TGTGCCAGCAGTGGGGCGGGCTACGAGCAGTACTTC. The whole variable domain, filled in from reference TRBV2 and TRBJ2-7, reads EPEVTQTPSHQVTQMGQEVILRCVPISNHLYFYWYRQILGQKVEFLVSFYNNEISEKSEIFDDQFSVERPDGSNFTLKIRSTKLEDSAMYFCASSGAGYEQYFGPGTRLTVT.

This clone was counted a single time. CDR3 amino acids: CAITRDPDNEQFF. The CDR3 DNA reads TGTGCCATCACGCGGGATCCGGACAATGAGCAGTTCTTC. The chain employs TRBV10-3 and TRBJ2-1, with TRBD2 as a possible D gene (6 bases). The V gene lost 7 bases and the J gene lost 5 bases, with 12 bases spanning the gap. Per germline, CDR1 ENHRY and CDR2 SYGVKD. The CDR3 consists of 13 residues.

The rearrangement links TRBV11-2 to TRBJ1-2, with a weak D call TRBD1 (5 bases). CDR3 size: 16 residues. Germline V gives CDR1 SGHAT, CDR2 FQNNGV. Trimming cost V 2 bases and J 5 bases, with 18 bases left between them. The CDR3, as DNA: TGTGCCAGCAGCTTACACGGGCAGGGAGGGTGGTATGGCTACACCTTC. Translated: CASSLHGQGGWYGYTF. Filled out from reference TRBV11-2 and TRBJ1-2, the complete variable domain reads EAGVAQSPRYKIIEKRQSVAFWCNPISGHATLYWYQQILGQGPKLLIQFQNNGVVDDSQLPKDRFSAERLKGVDSTLKIQPAKLEDSAVYLCASSLHGQGGWYGYTFGSGTRLTVV.

The chain is built from TRBV5-4 and TRBJ2-7, with D perhaps matching TRBD1 (5 bases). Germline values: CDR1 SGHNT, CDR2 YYREEE (reference sequence). V was shortened by 5 bases and J by 3 bases, with 9 bases between the two germline ends. This CDR3 comprises 12 residues. CDR3 in DNA: TGTGCCAGCAGTTTCGACAGCTACGAGCAGTACTTC. This codes for CASSFDSYEQYF.

The chain employs TRBV9 and TRBJ1-4; TRBD1 agrees at 8 bases. V shed 3 bases and J 8 bases; nucleotides not matched to a gene: 6. The germline CDR1 and CDR2 sequences are SGDLS and YYNGEE. The CDR3 sequence is 14 residues long. In nucleotides, the CDR3 is TGTGCCAGCAGCGCTAGACAGGGGATAGAAAAACTGTTTTTT. This sequence encodes CASSARQGIEKLFF.

This clone occurred once. J is TRBJ1-1 and V is TRBV7-3, with D unclear. This CDR3 region has 13 residues. Trimming stripped 0 bases from V and 3 bases from J, with 5 bases between. The V gene's germline CDR1 is SGHTA and CDR2 FQGTGA. CDR3 sequence: CASSLTFDTEAFF. In nucleotides, the CDR3 is TGTGCCAGCAGCTTAACGTTTGACACTGAAGCTTTCTTT.

The rearrangement joins TRBV7-8 to TRBJ2-2; tentative D call: TRBD2 (6 bases). Germline V CDR1 and CDR2: SGHVS, FQNEAQ. CDR3 length: 14 residues. V lost 11 bases, J lost 0 bases, and 13 bases lay in between. The CDR3, as DNA: TGTGCCCTCGCTGGGACTTCGAACACCGGGGAGCTGTTTTTT. Its protein product is CALAGTSNTGELFF.

The V and J genes are TRBV7-9 and TRBJ2-1; D call uncertain. The CDR3 spans 11 residues. V was clipped by 9 bases and J by 4 bases, with 7 bases between them. CDR1 and CDR2 from the germline V gene are SEHNR and FQNEAQ (reference sequence). The CDR3 coding sequence is TGTGCCAGAGAGGAATACAATGAGCAGTTCTTC. It specifies CAREEYNEQFF.

In the case of this clone: Within the sample, other DNA sequences also encode this same CDR3. This chain links TRBV27 with TRBJ2-7; D call uncertain. CDR1 and CDR2 (germline): MNHEY, SMNVEV (reference sequence). This CDR3 contains 13 residues. V lost 5 bases and J lost 3, with 11 bases in between. The chain's CDR3 is CASSPLGSYEQYF. As DNA, the CDR3 is TGTGCCAGCAGTCCCCTTGGCAGCTACGAGCAGTACTTC.